These 10 T cell receptor beta chains share one sample of origin, sequenced in a study of T-cell reconstitution after alpha-beta-depleted transplantation in children. A library of TCRbeta sequences, prepared with unique molecular identifiers, was generated. One entry per CDR3 protein results from TCRdb running MiXCR on the PCR reads. The data hold around 500,000 distinct CDR3 sequences, with around 23% observed a single time. The source material was PBMCs, mostly from graft donor cells, sampled 360 days after TCRalphabeta/CD19-depleted stem cell transplant. Receptors originate from a boy younger than two who had a stem cell transplant for acute myeloid leukemia, so the T cells may come from the graft donor.

The V call is TRBV20-1, the J call TRBJ2-7, with 8 bases matching TRBD1. Germline V gives CDR1 DFQATT, CDR2 SNEGSKA (reference sequence). Germline trimming cut 4 bases from V and 5 bases from J; bases unmatched to any gene: 13. CDR3 length equals 15 residues. The DNA of the CDR3 is TGCAGTGCTACCCGACAGGACAGGGAAACTCACGAGCAGTACTTC. Protein sequence: CSATRQDRETHEQYF.

Only a few counts were recorded for this clonotype. This rearrangement joins TRBV20-1 to TRBJ2-5, with D possibly matching TRBD1 (5 bases). The CDR3 has 14 residues. Germline V gives CDR1 DFQATT, CDR2 SNEGSKA (reference sequence). V lost 3 bases to trimming and J lost 4 bases, with 15 bases between them. In DNA, the CDR3 is TGCAGTGCTAGTGTACCAGGGTCAACAGAGACCCAGTACTTC. It encodes CSASVPGSTETQYF.

The V and J genes are TRBV20-1 and TRBJ2-3, with TRBD2 identical over 7 bases. The CDR3 has 15 amino acids. The germline V gene has CDR1 DFQATT and CDR2 SNEGSKA (reference sequence). V shed 6 bases and J 1 base; nucleotides not matched to a gene: 10. CDR3: CSARELARGTDTQYF. The CDR3, as DNA: TGCAGTGCCAGGGAACTAGCGAGGGGCACAGATACGCAGTATTTT.

A few counts support this clonotype. The V call is TRBV20-1, the J call TRBJ2-1; TRBD1 agrees at 8 bases. Germline lookup yields CDR1 DFQATT and CDR2 SNEGSKA (reference sequence). V shed 5 bases and J 6 bases; nucleotides not matched to a gene: 6. The CDR3 consists of 13 residues. CDR3 in DNA: TGCAGTGCTCGGGGACAGGTCCTCAATGAGCAGTTCTTC. It translates to CSARGQVLNEQFF.

This clonotype came up many times. The rearrangement joins TRBV20-1 to TRBJ1-5, with TRBD1 as a possible D gene (6 bases). The germline CDR1 and CDR2 sequences are DFQATT and SNEGSKA (reference sequence). V gave up 6 bases and J gave up 5 bases, with 14 bases separating them. The CDR3 is 13 amino acids. The DNA of the CDR3 is TGCAGTGCCAGCCGGGACAAAGATCAGCCCCAGCATTTT. It translates to CSASRDKDQPQHF.

Ten or more counts support this clonotype. The chain uses TRBV12-3 or TRBV12-4 and TRBJ1-1; D uncertain. V was trimmed by 4 bases and J by 0 bases, leaving 12 bases between them. The CDR3 consists of 15 residues. CDR3 bases: TGTGCCAGCAGTTCCCCGTATACCATGAACACTGAAGCTTTCTTT. This codes for CASSSPYTMNTEAFF.

In DNA form, the CDR3 reads TGTGCCAGCAGTTTGTTTCGGGAGGGAGAAAAACTGTTTTTT. Protein sequence: CASSLFREGEKLFF. The chain recombines TRBV28 with TRBJ1-4; D not certain. Germline values: CDR1 MDHEN, CDR2 SYDVKM. V was shortened by 3 bases and J by 8 bases, with 13 bases between the two germline ends. The CDR3 has 14 residues.

The rearrangement links TRBV20-1 to TRBJ2-1; TRBD1 aligns across 7 bases. This CDR3 has 13 residues. Germline CDR1 reads DFQATT; CDR2 reads SNEGSKA (reference sequence). V dropped 3 bases and J dropped 5; count of bases not matched to a gene: 4. The CDR3 DNA reads as TGCAGTGCTAGTGGGACAGTTAACAATGAGCAGTTCTTC. Protein product: CSASGTVNNEQFF.

V is TRBV28 and J is TRBJ2-7, with TRBD1 identical over 8 bases. Germline V gene lookup returns CDR1 MDHEN and CDR2 SYDVKM. CDR3 length equals 16 residues. J was trimmed by 2 bases and V by 4 bases; bases with no gene match: 10. CDR3 amino acids: CASSSGGTGKTYEQYV. The CDR3 region has the DNA TGTGCCAGCAGTTCGGGTGGGACAGGAAAAACCTACGAGCAGTACGTC.

This clonotype came up a few times. This rearrangement joins TRBV5-5 to TRBJ2-3; tentatively, D is TRBD2 (6 bases). This CDR3 contains 16 residues. CDR1 and CDR2 from the germline V gene are SGHKS and YYEKEE (reference sequence). V shed 4 bases and J shed 4 bases, with 19 bases lying between them. Here the CDR3 DNA reads TGTGCCAGCAGCCACATTACTAGCCGTACGCCAGATACGCAGTATTTT. It translates to CASSHITSRTPDTQYF.